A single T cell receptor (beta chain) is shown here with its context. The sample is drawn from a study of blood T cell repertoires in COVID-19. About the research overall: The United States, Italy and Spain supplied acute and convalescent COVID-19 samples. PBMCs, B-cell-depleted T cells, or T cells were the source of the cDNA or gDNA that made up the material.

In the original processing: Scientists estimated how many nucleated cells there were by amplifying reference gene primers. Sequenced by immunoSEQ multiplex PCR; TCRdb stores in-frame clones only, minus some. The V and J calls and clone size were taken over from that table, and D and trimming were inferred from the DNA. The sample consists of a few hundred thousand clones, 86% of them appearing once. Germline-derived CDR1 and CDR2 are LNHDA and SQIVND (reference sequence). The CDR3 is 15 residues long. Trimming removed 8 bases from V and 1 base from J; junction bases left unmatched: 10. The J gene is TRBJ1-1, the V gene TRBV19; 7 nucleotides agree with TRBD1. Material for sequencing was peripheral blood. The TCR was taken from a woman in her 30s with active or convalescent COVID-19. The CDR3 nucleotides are TGTGCCAGTCAGCCTAGGGGGCGGAAGAACACTGAAGCTTTCTTT. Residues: CASQPRGRKNTEAFF. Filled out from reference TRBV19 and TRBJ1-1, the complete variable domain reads DGGITQSPKYLFRKEGQNVTLSCEQNLNHDAMYWYRQDPGQGLRLIYYSQIVNDFQKGDIAEGYSVSREKKESFPLTVTSAQKNPTAFYLCASQPRGRKNTEAFFGQGTRLTVV.